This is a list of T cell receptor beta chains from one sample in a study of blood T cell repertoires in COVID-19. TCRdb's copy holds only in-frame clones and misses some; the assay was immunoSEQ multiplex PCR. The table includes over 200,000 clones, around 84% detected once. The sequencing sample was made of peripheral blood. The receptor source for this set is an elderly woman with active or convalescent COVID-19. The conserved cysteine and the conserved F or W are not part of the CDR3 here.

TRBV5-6	ASSLRLAGPYEQY
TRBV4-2	ASSRSLAGWGTDTQY
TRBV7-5	ARSPFGPTDTQY
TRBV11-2	ASSSNSIPGWTEAF
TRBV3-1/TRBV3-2	ASSQRTGGTEAF
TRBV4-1	ASSQVQRETQY
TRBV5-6	ASSSPGQGDTEAF
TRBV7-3	ASSPRGGEGANVLT
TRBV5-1	ASSSDSAYGYT
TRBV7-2	ASSLDRANEKLF
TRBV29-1	SGSGWGVETQY
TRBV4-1	ASSQVGTDTQY
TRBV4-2	ASSRGTAYEQY
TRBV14	ASSQGGGDTQY
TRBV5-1	ASSLQGSANYGYT
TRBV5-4	ASSLDSGFSYEQY
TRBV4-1	ASSQDQGQIPYGYT
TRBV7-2	ASSLGGLAYNEQF
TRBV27	ASSLNSGGATGELF
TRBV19	ASSPGVDIPTPLH